The present entry profiles one T cell receptor (beta chain) with its context. Authors' analysis steps: How many nucleated cells were present was estimated from reference gene primer amplification. Assay used: immunoSEQ multiplex PCR; TCRdb lists only in-frame clones, some missing. The DNA was the basis for D and trimming; V, J and clone size are from that table. The sample lists approximately 170,000 clones, 65% to 85% occurring once. The data derive from a study of blood T cell repertoires in COVID-19. Turning to the study itself: Acute and convalescent COVID-19 specimens originated in the United States, Italy and Spain. From T cells, B-cell-depleted T cells, or PBMCs came the material, which was cDNA or gDNA.

The CDR3 spans 15 residues. Germline CDR1 reads SGDLS; CDR2 reads YYNGEE. V lost 3 bases to trimming and J lost 1 base, with 10 bases between them. The clonotype comes from a man aged 70 or older with active or convalescent COVID-19. Sequencing used peripheral blood. This chain connects TRBV9 to TRBJ1-4; TRBD1 is a possible D gene (6 bases). CDR3 residues: CASSDRAGTNEKLFF. The CDR3 DNA is TGTGCCAGCAGCGACAGGGCGGGAACTAATGAAAAACTGTTTTTT. Full variable domain (outside the CDR3, taken from reference TRBV9 and TRBJ1-4): DSGVTQTPKHLITATGQRVTLRCSPRSGDLSVYWYQQSLDQGLQFLIQYYNGEERAKGNILERFSAQQFPDLHSELNLSSLELGDSALYFCASSDRAGTNEKLFFGSGTQLSVL.